This T cell receptor beta chain was identified during a study of vaccination and CD4 T cells after COVID-19. Whole-study context: Post-vaccine sampling followed dose two by a median approximately 74 days (range 14 to 241). Cells were stimulated with overlapping spike peptide pools from SARS-CoV-2, HCoV-NL63, HCoV-OC43 and HCoV-229E.

Treatment meaning: 10-day PBMC culture with coronavirus spike peptide pools or control peptides (ViraFEST assay). Worth noting for this clonotype: Its target is not known.

Overall study findings and caveats: Median roughly 86% of reactive clones detected in convalescent patients emerged only post-vaccination.

The study sequenced cultured CD4+ T cell DNA using the Oncomine TCR Beta short-read assay. From CD4+ T cells that had been cultured, genomic DNA was extracted. TCRdb ran MiXCR on the PCR reads and lists one entry per CDR3 protein. The table has under 15,000 distinct CDR3 sequences, over 25% seen once. The source of this sequence is a human donor with COVID-19. Input material: cultured CD4+ T cells from blood.

The CDR3 region has the DNA TGTGCCAGCAGCTTGCGTTCCGGAAGAGGGAGGAATAATTCACCCCTCCACTTT. Amino acids: CASSLRSGRGRNNSPLHF. The V and J genes are TRBV5-6 and TRBJ1-6; D gene unclear. Trimming pared 1 base from V and 5 bases from J, leaving 19 bases between. The CDR3 totals 18 residues. Germline assignment: CDR1 SGHDT and CDR2 YYEEEE.